The 8 T cell receptor beta chains below come from one sample, sequenced in a study of blood T cell repertoires in COVID-19. Sequencing was performed with immunoSEQ multiplex PCR; in TCRdb, only in-frame clones are kept and a portion is missing. The sample records under 300,000 clones, roughly 93% being singletons. Sequenced sample: PBMCs or T cells enriched from blood (not recorded which). The receptors stem from a woman aged 40 to 50 with acute COVID-19.

This clone occurred a few times. The V call is TRBV19, the J call TRBJ2-7; 9 positions agree with TRBD1. The CDR3 extends over 16 amino acids. After removal of 4 bases from V and 6 bases from J, the junction contained 13 bases not matched to a gene. CDR1 and CDR2 from the germline V gene are LNHDA and SQIVND (reference sequence). This chain's CDR3 is CASSNSPGQGYGEQYF. The DNA for the CDR3 is TGTGCCAGTAGTAATTCACCGGGACAGGGCTACGGCGAGCAGTACTTC. Complete variable domain (other parts from reference TRBV19 and TRBJ2-7): DGGITQSPKYLFRKEGQNVTLSCEQNLNHDAMYWYRQDPGQGLRLIYYSQIVNDFQKGDIAEGYSVSREKKESFPLTVTSAQKNPTAFYLCASSNSPGQGYGEQYFGPGTRLTVT.

The chain couples TRBV5-4 to TRBJ1-1; 11 bases fit TRBD1. The CDR3 is 14 residues long. V trimming: 5 bases; J trimming: 3 bases; junction bases outside the gene matches: 3. CDR1 SGHNT and CDR2 YYREEE come from the germline V gene (reference sequence). Written as DNA, the CDR3 is TGTGCCAGCAGACTGGACAGGGGGCACACTGAAGCTTTCTTT. Translation gives CASRLDRGHTEAFF. The whole variable domain, remainder taken from reference TRBV5-4 and TRBJ1-1, is ETGVTQSPTHLIKTRGQQVTLRCSSQSGHNTVSWYQQALGQGPQFIFQYYREEENGRGNFPPRFSGLQFPNYSSELNVNALELDDSALYLCASRLDRGHTEAFFGQGTRLTVV.

This clone was counted between two and nine times. In nucleotides, the CDR3 is TGTGCCAGCAGTTCGCCGACTAGCGGGGGGTATTTAGGTGGGCAGTACTTC. It translates to CASSSPTSGGYLGGQYF. The V call is TRBV28, the J call TRBJ2-7, with 13 nucleotides matching TRBD2. J lost 9 bases, V lost 4 bases, and 15 bases had no gene match. The CDR3 loop spans 17 amino acids. Germline V gives CDR1 MDHEN, CDR2 SYDVKM.

This clone was observed once. This sequence joins TRBV9 and TRBJ2-1; maybe TRBD2 (5 bases). CDR1 is SGDLS, CDR2 YYNGEE, per germline. The CDR3 consists of 14 residues. Deletions cut 0 bases from V and 9 bases from J, with 13 bases between. The CDR3 here is CASSVVGGLAEQFF. Written as DNA, the CDR3 is TGTGCCAGCAGCGTAGTAGGCGGGTTGGCTGAGCAGTTCTTC.

Regarding this clone: Other DNA sequences in the sample encode the same CDR3. This chain links TRBV28 with TRBJ1-2; perhaps TRBD1 as D (6 bases). Looked up from germline, CDR1 is MDHEN and CDR2 is SYDVKM. Trimming removed 5 bases from V and 2 bases from J, with 9 bases in between. The CDR3 contains 13 residues. For the CDR3, the DNA is TGTGCCAGCAGTACAGGGATCAACTATGGCTACACCTTC. It yields the protein CASSTGINYGYTF.

The V call is TRBV27, the J call TRBJ2-3; 14 positions agree with TRBD2. J gave up 5 bases and V 6 bases, and 4 bases lay outside the gene matches. The CDR3 is 15 amino acids. Germline V gene sequence: CDR1 MNHEY, CDR2 SMNVEV (reference sequence). In nucleotides, the CDR3 is TGTGCCAGCAGGAGACTAGCGGGAGGGTTAGATACGCAGTATTTT. Translated, it gives CASRRLAGGLDTQYF.

The chain joins TRBV18 to TRBJ2-7, with D unclear. Germline V gives CDR1 KGHSH, CDR2 LQKENI. This CDR3 spans 12 amino acids. V was shortened by 3 bases and J by 4 bases, with 7 bases between the two germline ends. CDR3 DNA: TGTGCCAGCTCACCTTCAGTTTACGAGCAGTACTTC. Protein: CASSPSVYEQYF.

This clone was counted a single time. The CDR3 DNA sequence: TGTGCCAGCAGCCCGTACAGGGGGCAGTCGGGCACTGAAGCTTTCTTT. Amino acid sequence: CASSPYRGQSGTEAFF. The chain has TRBV5-4 and TRBJ1-1; 9 nucleotides align to TRBD1. Germline trimming cut 4 bases from V and 4 bases from J; bases unmatched to any gene: 11. Per the germline V gene, CDR1 is SGHNT and CDR2 is YYREEE (reference sequence). CDR3 size: 16 residues.